This TCR beta chain derives from a study of OX40 agonist ivuxolimab in advanced cancers. Patients who had autoimmune disease history or got systemic immunosuppression were left out. The method was immunoSEQ multiplex PCR; TCRdb's version includes in-frame clones alone and lacks a portion of them. Here the sample spans 65,000 to 80,000 clones, approximately 90% being singletons. The study's findings and limits: At 0.1-3.0 mg/kg, partial responders had clonal expansion among the lowest observed.

This clone was found a few times. Antigen: not known. The CDR3 contains 16 residues. Unmatched junction bases numbered 7, after V lost 4 bases and J lost 2 bases. The germline V gene has CDR1 SGHDT and CDR2 YYEEEE. Sequenced material: CD4+ or CD8+ T cells sorted from blood, taken in a trial of the OX40 agonist ivuxolimab. The TCR sequence derives from an adult with an advanced solid tumor such as melanoma, head and neck, liver or kidney cancer. J is TRBJ2-1 and V is TRBV5-6; 9 nucleotides agree with TRBD1. Written as DNA, the CDR3 is TGTGCCAGCAGCATGGGTGGACAGGGGACCTACAATGAGCAGTTCTTC. Encoded protein: CASSMGGQGTYNEQFF. Using reference TRBV5-6 and TRBJ2-1 for the parts outside the CDR3, the full variable domain is DAGVTQSPTHLIKTRGQQVTLRCSPKSGHDTVSWYQQALGQGPQFIFQYYEEEERQRGNFPDRFSGHQFPNYSSELNVNALLLGDSALYLCASSMGGQGTYNEQFFGPGTRLTVL.